This TCR beta chain was identified during a study of response to subunit inactivated influenza vaccine. Per the germline V gene, CDR1 is SGHTA and CDR2 is FQGNSA. CDR3 length: 15 amino acids. Trimming cost V 2 bases and J 5 bases, with 14 bases left between them. TCRdb independently ran MiXCR on the RT-PCR reads; one entry per CDR3 protein. The table includes some 640,000 distinct CDR3 sequences, approximately 15% detected once. This material consisted of PBMCs from blood, taken approximately 15 days before vaccination. The rearrangement joins TRBV7-2 to TRBJ2-3; D tentatively fits TRBD1 or TRBD2 (5 bases each). This TCR derives from a man aged 50-60 years who received an inactivated influenza vaccine. CDR3 in amino acids: CASSLTGLAIDTQYF. In nucleotides, the CDR3 is TGTGCCAGCAGCTTAACGGGGCTAGCCATAGATACGCAGTATTTT.